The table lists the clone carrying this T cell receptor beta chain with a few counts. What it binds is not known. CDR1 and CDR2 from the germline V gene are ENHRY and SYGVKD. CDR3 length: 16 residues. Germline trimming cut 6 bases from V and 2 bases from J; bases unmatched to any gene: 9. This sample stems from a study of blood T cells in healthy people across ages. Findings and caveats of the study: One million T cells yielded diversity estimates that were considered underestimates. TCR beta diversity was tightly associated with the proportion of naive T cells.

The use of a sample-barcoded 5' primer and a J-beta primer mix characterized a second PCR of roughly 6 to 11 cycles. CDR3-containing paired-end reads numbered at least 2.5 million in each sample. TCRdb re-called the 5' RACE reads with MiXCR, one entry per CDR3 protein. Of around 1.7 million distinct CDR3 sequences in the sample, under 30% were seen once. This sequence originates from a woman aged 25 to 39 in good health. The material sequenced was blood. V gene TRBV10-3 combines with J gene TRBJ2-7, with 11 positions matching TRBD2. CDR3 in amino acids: CAISDPGLAAPYEQYF. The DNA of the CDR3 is TGTGCCATCAGCGACCCGGGACTAGCGGCTCCCTACGAGCAGTACTTC.